The clone carrying this TCR beta chain was found a few times. Its cognate antigen is unknown. These data belong to a study of T cell responses to AZD1222 COVID-19 vaccine. Whole-study context: Pooled samples include second doses given at about 4 or 12 weeks. Study results and caveats: In a largely white British group with more females than males, clonal diversity was possibly underestimated. Following two doses of AZD1222, Spike-specific TCR breadth and depth rose.

There are 15 residues in the CDR3. In germline, CDR1 is SGDLS, CDR2 YYNGEE. The V gene end was trimmed by 4 bases and the J gene end by 0 bases; junction bases not matched to a gene: 6. Data came from immunoSEQ multiplex PCR; TCRdb stores just in-frame clones and leaves some out. Of over 100,000 clones in the sample, 90% were seen once. This TCR was sampled from an adult in good health. The chain recombines TRBV9 with TRBJ2-5; 7 positions match TRBD1. Specimen: peripheral blood, collected on day 0 of AZD1222 vaccination. The CDR3 loop reads CASSPGTVYQETQYF. DNA for the CDR3: TGTGCCAGCAGCCCCGGGACAGTTTACCAAGAGACCCAGTACTTC.